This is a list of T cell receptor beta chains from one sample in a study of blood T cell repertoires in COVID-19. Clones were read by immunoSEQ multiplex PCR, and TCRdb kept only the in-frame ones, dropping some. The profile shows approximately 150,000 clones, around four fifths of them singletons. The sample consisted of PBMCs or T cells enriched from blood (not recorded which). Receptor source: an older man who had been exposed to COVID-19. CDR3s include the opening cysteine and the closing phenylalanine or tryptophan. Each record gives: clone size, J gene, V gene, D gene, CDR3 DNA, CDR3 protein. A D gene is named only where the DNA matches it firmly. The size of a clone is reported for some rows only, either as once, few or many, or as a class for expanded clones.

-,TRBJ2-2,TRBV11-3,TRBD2,TGTGCCAGCAGCCCCGAGCCTTCTAGCGGGAACACCGGGGAGCTGTTTTTT,CASSPEPSSGNTGELFF
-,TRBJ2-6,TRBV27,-,TGTGCCAGCAGTTTAACCGACAATCTGGCCGGTCGGGCCAACGTCCTGACTTTC,CASSLTDNLAGRANVLTF
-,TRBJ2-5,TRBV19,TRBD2,TGTGCCAGTAGTATACGAGCGGGGGCGAGGATACAAGAGACCCAGTACTTC,CASSIRAGARIQETQYF
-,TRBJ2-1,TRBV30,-,TGTGCCTGGGTCGGTCTTAGCTCCTACAATGAGCAGTTCTTC,CAWVGLSSYNEQFF
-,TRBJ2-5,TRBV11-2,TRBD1,TGTGCCAGCAGCTCATGGACAGGGGCCAGAGAGACCCAGTACTTC,CASSSWTGARETQYF
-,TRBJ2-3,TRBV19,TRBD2,TGTGCCAGTAGTATAATGTCGGGAGGAGTGGCAGATACGCAGTATTTT,CASSIMSGGVADTQYF
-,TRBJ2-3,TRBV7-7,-,TGTGCCAGCAGCTACTCCGGGAAATCAGATACGCAGTATTTT,CASSYSGKSDTQYF
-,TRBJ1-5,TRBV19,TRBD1,TGTGCCAGTAGCACTAGCCAGGGGGCGAGCAATCAGCCCCAGCATTTT,CASSTSQGASNQPQHF
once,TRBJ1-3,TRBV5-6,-,TGTGCCAGCAGCTTTGTCCGGGTCGGGGGATACACCATATATTTT,CASSFVRVGGYTIYF
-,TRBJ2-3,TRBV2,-,TGTGCCAGCAGCCCCCCCTTCACAGATACGCAGTATTTT,CASSPPFTDTQYF
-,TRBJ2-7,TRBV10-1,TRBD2,TGCGCCAGCAGTGAGTCGGGGAGGGACGAGCAGTACTTC,CASSESGRDEQYF
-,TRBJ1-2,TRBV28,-,TGTGCCAGCAGCGTGCGAAACTATGGCTACACCTTC,CASSVRNYGYTF
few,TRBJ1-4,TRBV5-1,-,TGCGCCAGCAGCTTGGGATATAGGGGAAGCCTGAATGAAAAACTGTTTTTT,CASSLGYRGSLNEKLFF
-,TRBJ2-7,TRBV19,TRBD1,TGTGCCAGTAGTGGGACAGTTTATACCTCAACCAGCTACGAGCAGTACTTC,CASSGTVYTSTSYEQYF
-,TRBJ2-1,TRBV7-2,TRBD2,TGTGCCAGCAGCTTTCAGGGACTAGCAACCTACAATGAGCAGTTCTTC,CASSFQGLATYNEQFF
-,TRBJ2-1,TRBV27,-,TGTGCCAGCAGGAGCCTGAGTAGCGAGCAGTTCTTC,CASRSLSSEQFF
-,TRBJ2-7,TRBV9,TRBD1,TGTGCCAGCAGCCCGGGACAGTCCACCTACGAGCAGTACTTC,CASSPGQSTYEQYF
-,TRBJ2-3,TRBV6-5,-,TGTGCCAGCAGTTTTGAACTCACAGATACGCAGTATTTT,CASSFELTDTQYF